This TCR beta chain is from a study of T cell changes during pregnancy in multiple sclerosis. Method: immunoSEQ multiplex PCR; TCRdb's copy keeps in-frame clones and lacks some. The table shows roughly 87,000 clones, with 85% to 95% occurring only once. The V and J ends lost 0 bases and 0 bases, in that order; junction bases with no gene match: 8. The CDR3 covers 18 residues. Germline V CDR1 and CDR2: SGHRS, YFSETQ. The clonotype originates from a female donor in good health, enrolled as a control in a pregnancy study. The specimen comprised peripheral blood, sampled in the third trimester of pregnancy. V and J are TRBV5-1 and TRBJ2-7, with 11 bases identical to TRBD2. The CDR3 spells CASSLGGLAGGSSYEQYF. The DNA of the CDR3 is TGCGCCAGCAGCTTGGGTGGACTAGCGGGCGGGAGCTCCTACGAGCAGTACTTC. Filled out from reference TRBV5-1 and TRBJ2-7, the complete variable domain reads KAGVTQTPRYLIKTRGQQVTLSCSPISGHRSVSWYQQTPGQGLQFLFEYFSETQRNKGNFPGRFSGRQFSNSRSEMNVSTLELGDSALYLCASSLGGLAGGSSYEQYFGPGTRLTVT.